One sample yielded the 11 T cell receptor beta chains listed below, sequenced in a study of blood T cell repertoires in COVID-19. Only in-frame clones appear in the TCRdb table, and some are missing; sequencing was by immunoSEQ multiplex PCR. The data hold around 230,000 clones, with roughly four fifths observed a single time. The sample was PBMCs or T cells enriched from blood (not recorded which). The receptors derive from a man between 35 and 55 years old who had recovered from COVID-19.

This clone showed up just once. This chain connects TRBV11-2 to TRBJ2-3; D is ambiguous. The germline gives CDR1 SGHAT, CDR2 FQNNGV. V lost 5 bases, J lost 2 bases, and 14 bases lay in between. The CDR3 loop spans 15 amino acids. This chain's CDR3 is CASSPLRRSTDTQYF. DNA for the CDR3: TGTGCCAGCAGCCCCCTGCGGCGTTCCACAGATACGCAGTATTTT.

The rearrangement joins TRBV5-4 to TRBJ1-2; D possibly corresponds to TRBD1 (5 bases). This CDR3 spans 12 amino acids. The ends were cut back, 1 base at V and 7 bases at J, with 8 bases in the middle. Germline assignment: CDR1 SGHNT and CDR2 YYREEE (reference sequence). CDR3 DNA: TGTGCCAGCAGCTTGTGGGGGGGTGGCTACACCTTC. It yields the protein CASSLWGGGYTF.

The J gene is TRBJ2-5, the V gene TRBV2; D is unclear. CDR3 length equals 11 residues. Germline lookup yields CDR1 SNHLY and CDR2 FYNNEI. The V and J ends lost 6 bases and 5 bases respectively, with 7 bases between them. The DNA of the CDR3 is TGTGCCAGCAGGTGGGCGGAGACCCAGTACTTC. Its protein is CASRWAETQYF.

This chain connects TRBV9 to TRBJ1-1; D is perhaps TRBD1 (6 bases). This CDR3 spans 12 amino acids. V shed 8 bases and J shed 3 bases, with 11 bases lying between them. Germline CDR1 is SGDLS and CDR2 is YYNGEE. In nucleotides, the CDR3 is TGTGCCAGTCGAGGGGGACACACTGAAGCTTTCTTT. The encoded protein is CASRGGHTEAFF.

V gene TRBV5-8 combines with J gene TRBJ1-2; weak D call: TRBD1 (6 bases). This CDR3 is built from 16 residues. The V and J ends lost 3 bases and 8 bases respectively, with 23 bases between them. The V gene's germline CDR1 is SGHTS and CDR2 YDEGEE. The CDR3 protein is CASSYGVGRGPSGYTF. Here the CDR3 DNA reads TGTGCCAGCAGCTACGGCGTTGGCAGGGGACCTTCCGGCTACACCTTC. The full variable domain, completed using reference TRBV5-8 and TRBJ1-2, is EAGVTQSPTHLIKTRGQQATLRCSPISGHTSVYWYQQALGLGLQFLLWYDEGEERNRGNFPPRFSGRQFPNYSSELNVNALELEDSALYLCASSYGVGRGPSGYTFGSGTRLTVV.

This clone was seen only a few times. The rearrangement uses TRBV7-2 and TRBJ2-7; 10 nucleotides align to TRBD1. The germline CDR1 and CDR2 sequences are SGHTA and FQGNSA. J gave up 5 bases and V 3 bases, and 4 bases lay outside the gene matches. This CDR3 has 14 amino acids. For the CDR3, the DNA is TGTGCCAGCAGCTTGCGACAGGGGGCTAACGAGCAGTACTTC. Its protein is CASSLRQGANEQYF.

The chain joins TRBV18 to TRBJ2-2; the D is unclear. Germline CDR1 reads KGHSH; CDR2 reads LQKENI. V gave up 4 bases and J gave up 1 base, with 10 bases separating them. The CDR3 runs to 15 residues. In DNA, the CDR3 is TGTGCCAGCTCACAGTCCCAGGAGAACACCGGGGAGCTGTTTTTT. It specifies CASSQSQENTGELFF.

The chain links TRBV6-5 to TRBJ2-1; TRBD2 matches 11 bases. After removal of 5 bases from V and 8 bases from J, the junction contained 8 bases not matched to a gene. The germline gives CDR1 MNHEY, CDR2 SVGAGI. The CDR3 loop spans 15 amino acids. The CDR3 loop is CASSRELAGDYEQFF. The CDR3 bases are TGTGCCAGCAGTAGGGAACTAGCGGGAGACTATGAGCAGTTCTTC.

This clone has just one count. The chain couples TRBV2 to TRBJ1-5; D remains unclear. The germline V gene encodes CDR1 SNHLY and CDR2 FYNNEI. This CDR3 contains 13 residues. Trimming removed 10 bases from V and 5 bases from J, with 15 bases in between. The CDR3 DNA follows: TGTGCCACCTCCGGAACGGGAGATCAGCCCCAGCATTTT. Translating it yields CATSGTGDQPQHF.

The V call is TRBV2, the J call TRBJ1-2, with 7 bases lining up with TRBD1. Looked up from germline, CDR1 is SNHLY and CDR2 is FYNNEI. The CDR3 is made up of 13 amino acids. V lost 5 bases to trimming and J lost 3 bases; unmatched junction nucleotides: 3. For the CDR3, the DNA is TGTGCCAGCAGTAAACAGGGGTACTATGGCTACACCTTC. Its protein product is CASSKQGYYGYTF. Using reference TRBV2 and TRBJ1-2 for the parts outside the CDR3, the full variable domain is EPEVTQTPSHQVTQMGQEVILRCVPISNHLYFYWYRQILGQKVEFLVSFYNNEISEKSEIFDDQFSVERPDGSNFTLKIRSTKLEDSAMYFCASSKQGYYGYTFGSGTRLTVV.

The genes are TRBV28 and TRBJ2-5; 12 nucleotides agree with TRBD2. The CDR3 has 16 residues. Looked up from germline, CDR1 is MDHEN and CDR2 is SYDVKM. The V and J ends lost 6 bases and 5 bases, in that order; junction bases with no gene match: 10. CDR3 DNA: TGTGCCAGCAGCCACGAACTAGCGGGAGGACGGGAGACCCAGTACTTC. This codes for CASSHELAGGRETQYF.